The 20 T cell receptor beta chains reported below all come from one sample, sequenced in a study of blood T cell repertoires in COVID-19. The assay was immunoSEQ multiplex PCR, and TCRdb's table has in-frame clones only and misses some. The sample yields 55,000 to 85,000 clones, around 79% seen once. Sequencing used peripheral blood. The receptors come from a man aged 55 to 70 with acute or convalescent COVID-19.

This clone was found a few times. The CDR3 spells CASSESAGADTQYF. The CDR3 DNA sequence: TGCGCCAGCAGTGAGTCAGCGGGGGCAGATACGCAGTATTTT. The rearrangement uses TRBV10-1 and TRBJ2-3, with 8 bases fitting TRBD2. The CDR3 sequence is 14 residues long. Germline V gene sequence: CDR1 WNHNN, CDR2 SYGVQD (reference sequence). Trimming at V came to 0 bases and at J to 4 bases, leaving 0 bases not matched to a gene.

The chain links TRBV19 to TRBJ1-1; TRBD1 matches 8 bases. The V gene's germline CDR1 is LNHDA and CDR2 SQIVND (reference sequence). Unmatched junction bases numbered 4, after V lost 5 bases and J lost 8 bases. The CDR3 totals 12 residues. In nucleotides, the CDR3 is TGTGCCAGTAGTCAATCAGGGGGCGAAGCTTTCTTT. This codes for CASSQSGGEAFF.

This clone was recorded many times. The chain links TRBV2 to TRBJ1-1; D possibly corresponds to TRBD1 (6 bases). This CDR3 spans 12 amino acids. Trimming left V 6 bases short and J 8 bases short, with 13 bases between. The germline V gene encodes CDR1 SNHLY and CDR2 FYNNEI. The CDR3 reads CASSLKGGEAFF. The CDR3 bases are TGTGCCAGCAGCCTGAAAGGGGGAGAAGCTTTCTTT.

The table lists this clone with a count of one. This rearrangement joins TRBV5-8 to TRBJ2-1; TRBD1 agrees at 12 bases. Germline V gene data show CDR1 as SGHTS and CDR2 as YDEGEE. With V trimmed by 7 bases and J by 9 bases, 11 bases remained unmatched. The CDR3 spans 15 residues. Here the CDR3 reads CASGSGTGGTVEQFF. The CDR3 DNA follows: TGTGCCAGCGGATCCGGGACAGGGGGCACAGTTGAGCAGTTCTTC.

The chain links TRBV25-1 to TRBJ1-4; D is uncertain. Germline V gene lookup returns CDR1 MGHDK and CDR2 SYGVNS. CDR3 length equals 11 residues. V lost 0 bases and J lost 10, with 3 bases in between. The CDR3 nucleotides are TGTGCCAGCAGTGAATACGGAAAACTGTTTTTT. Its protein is CASSEYGKLFF.

Here the CDR3 reads CASSWTGNTEAFF. As DNA, the CDR3 is TGTGCCAGCAGTTGGACAGGTAACACTGAAGCTTTCTTT. This chain joins TRBV12-3 or TRBV12-4 and TRBJ1-1; 7 bases line up with TRBD1. CDR3 length equals 13 residues. J was trimmed by 2 bases and V by 4 bases; bases with no gene match: 1.

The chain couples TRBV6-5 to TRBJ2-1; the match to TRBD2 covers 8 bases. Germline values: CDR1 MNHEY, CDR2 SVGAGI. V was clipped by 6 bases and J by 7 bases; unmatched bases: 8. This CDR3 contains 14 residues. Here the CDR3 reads CASSPSSGRNEQFF. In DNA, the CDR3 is TGTGCCAGCAGCCCCTCCAGCGGGAGAAATGAGCAGTTCTTC.

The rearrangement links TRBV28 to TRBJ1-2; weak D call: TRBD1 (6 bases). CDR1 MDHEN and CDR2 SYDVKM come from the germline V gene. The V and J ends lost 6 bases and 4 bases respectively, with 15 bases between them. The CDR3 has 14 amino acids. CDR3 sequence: CASRENRDRYGYTF. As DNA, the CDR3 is TGTGCCAGCAGGGAAAACAGGGATCGCTATGGCTACACCTTC.

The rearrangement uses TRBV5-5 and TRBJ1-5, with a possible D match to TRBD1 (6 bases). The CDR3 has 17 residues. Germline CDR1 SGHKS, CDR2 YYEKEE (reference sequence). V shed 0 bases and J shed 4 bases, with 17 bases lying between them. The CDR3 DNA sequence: TGTGCCAGCAGCTTGGGACCGGGACAAAGAGAAAATCAGCCCCAGCATTTT. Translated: CASSLGPGQRENQPQHF.

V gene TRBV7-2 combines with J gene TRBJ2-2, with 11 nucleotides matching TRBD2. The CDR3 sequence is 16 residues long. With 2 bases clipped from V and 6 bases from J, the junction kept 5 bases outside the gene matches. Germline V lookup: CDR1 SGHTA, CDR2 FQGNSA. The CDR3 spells CASSLRASGGPGELFF. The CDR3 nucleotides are TGTGCCAGCAGCTTACGCGCTAGCGGGGGGCCCGGGGAGCTGTTTTTT.

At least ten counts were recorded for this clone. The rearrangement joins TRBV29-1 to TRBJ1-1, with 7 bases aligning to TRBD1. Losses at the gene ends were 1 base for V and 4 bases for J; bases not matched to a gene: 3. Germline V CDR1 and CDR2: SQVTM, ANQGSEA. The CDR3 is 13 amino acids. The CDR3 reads CSVEGQGTTEAFF. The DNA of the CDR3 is TGCAGCGTTGAAGGACAGGGTACCACTGAAGCTTTCTTT.

The CDR3 reads CASSLVGTSDLAKNIQYF. The CDR3 DNA reads as TGTGCCAGCAGCTTGGTTGGAACCAGTGACTTAGCCAAAAACATTCAGTACTTC. The rearrangement joins TRBV5-6 to TRBJ2-4; D unclear. The CDR3 length is 18 residues. Germline V gives CDR1 SGHDT, CDR2 YYEEEE. Trimming shortened V by 0 bases and J by 0 bases, and 16 bases separated the two germline ends.

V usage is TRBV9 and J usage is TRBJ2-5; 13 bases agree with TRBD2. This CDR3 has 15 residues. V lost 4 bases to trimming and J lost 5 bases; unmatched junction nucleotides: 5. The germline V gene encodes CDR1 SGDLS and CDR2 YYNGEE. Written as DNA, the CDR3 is TGTGCCAGCAGCCCTGGACTAGCGGGAGTCGAGACCCAGTACTTC. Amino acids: CASSPGLAGVETQYF.

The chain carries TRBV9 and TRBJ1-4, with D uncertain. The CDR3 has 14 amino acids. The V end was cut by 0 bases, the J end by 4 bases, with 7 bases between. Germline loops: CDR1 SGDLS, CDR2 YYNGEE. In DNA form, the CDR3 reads TGTGCCAGCAGCGTAGACAGCATTAATGAAAAACTGTTTTTT. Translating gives CASSVDSINEKLFF.

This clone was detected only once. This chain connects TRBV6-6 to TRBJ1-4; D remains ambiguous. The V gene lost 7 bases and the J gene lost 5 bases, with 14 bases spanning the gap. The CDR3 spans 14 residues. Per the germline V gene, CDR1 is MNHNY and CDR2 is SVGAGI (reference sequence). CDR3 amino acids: CASNYAAENEKLFF. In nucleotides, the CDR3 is TGTGCCAGCAATTATGCGGCGGAGAATGAAAAACTGTTTTTT.

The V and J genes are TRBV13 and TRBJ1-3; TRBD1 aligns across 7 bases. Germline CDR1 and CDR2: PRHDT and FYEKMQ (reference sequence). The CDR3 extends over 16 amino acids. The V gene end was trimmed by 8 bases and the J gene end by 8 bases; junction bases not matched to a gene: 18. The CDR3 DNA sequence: TGTGCCAGCCTCTCGAGGGCGGGAGGGGGCCTGCACACCATATATTTT. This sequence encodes CASLSRAGGGLHTIYF.

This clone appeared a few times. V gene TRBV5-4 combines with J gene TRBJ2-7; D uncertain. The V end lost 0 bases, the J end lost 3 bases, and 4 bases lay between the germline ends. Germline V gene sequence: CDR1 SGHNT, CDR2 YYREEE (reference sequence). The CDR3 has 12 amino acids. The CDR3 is CASSLDGYEQYF. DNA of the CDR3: TGTGCCAGCAGCTTGGACGGCTACGAGCAGTACTTC.

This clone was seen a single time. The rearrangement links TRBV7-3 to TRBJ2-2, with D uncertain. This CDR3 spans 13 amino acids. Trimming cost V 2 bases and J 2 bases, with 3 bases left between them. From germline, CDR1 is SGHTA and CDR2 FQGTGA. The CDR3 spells CASSLLNTGELFF. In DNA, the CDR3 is TGTGCCAGCAGCTTACTAAACACCGGGGAGCTGTTTTTT.

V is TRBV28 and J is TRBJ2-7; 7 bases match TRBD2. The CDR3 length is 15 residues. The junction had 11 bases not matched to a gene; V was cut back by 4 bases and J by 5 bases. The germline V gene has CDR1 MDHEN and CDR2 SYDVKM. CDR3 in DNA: TGTGCCAGCAGTTCTTCAGCGGGGCCCCCTGACGAGCAGTACTTC. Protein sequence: CASSSSAGPPDEQYF.

CDR3 region: CASSPEQPGQGETQYF. The CDR3 nucleotides read TGTGCCAGCTCACCAGAGCAGCCGGGACAGGGGGAGACCCAGTACTTC. The chain combines TRBV18 with TRBJ2-5; 10 positions match TRBD1. The trim removed 2 bases at V and 5 bases at J, leaving 8 bases unmatched. The length of the CDR3 is 16 residues. The germline CDR1 and CDR2 sequences are KGHSH and LQKENI. Filled out from reference TRBV18 and TRBJ2-5, the complete variable domain reads NAGVMQNPRHLVRRRGQEARLRCSPMKGHSHVYWYRQLPEEGLKFMVYLQKENIIDESGMPKERFSAEFPKEGPSILRIQQVVRGDSAAYFCASSPEQPGQGETQYFGPGTRLLVL.